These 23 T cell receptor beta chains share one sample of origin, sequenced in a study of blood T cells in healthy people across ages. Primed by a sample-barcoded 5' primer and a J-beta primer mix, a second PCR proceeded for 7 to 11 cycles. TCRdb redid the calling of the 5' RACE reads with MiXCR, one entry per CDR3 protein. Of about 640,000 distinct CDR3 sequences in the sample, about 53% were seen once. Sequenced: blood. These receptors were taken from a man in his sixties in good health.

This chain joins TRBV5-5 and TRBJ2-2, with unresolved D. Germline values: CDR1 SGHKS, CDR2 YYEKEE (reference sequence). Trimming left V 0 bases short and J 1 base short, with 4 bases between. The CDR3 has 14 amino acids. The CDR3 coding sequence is TGTGCCAGCAGCTTGGTGGTGAACACCGGGGAGCTGTTTTTT. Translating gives CASSLVVNTGELFF.

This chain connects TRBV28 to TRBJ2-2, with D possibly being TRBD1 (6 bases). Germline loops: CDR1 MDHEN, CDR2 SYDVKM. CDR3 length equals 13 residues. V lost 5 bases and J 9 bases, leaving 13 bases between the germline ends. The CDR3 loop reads CASSRLGGRELFF. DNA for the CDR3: TGTGCCAGCAGTCGTCTAGGGGGTAGGGAGCTGTTTTTT.

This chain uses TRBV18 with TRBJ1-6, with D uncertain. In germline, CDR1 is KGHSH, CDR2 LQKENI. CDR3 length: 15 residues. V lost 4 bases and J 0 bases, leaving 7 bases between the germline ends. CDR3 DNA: TGTGCCAGCTCACAGCTGAGCTCCTATAATTCACCCCTCCACTTT. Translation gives CASSQLSSYNSPLHF. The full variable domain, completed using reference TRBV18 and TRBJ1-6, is NAGVMQNPRHLVRRRGQEARLRCSPMKGHSHVYWYRQLPEEGLKFMVYLQKENIIDESGMPKERFSAEFPKEGPSILRIQQVVRGDSAAYFCASSQLSSYNSPLHFGNGTRLTVT.

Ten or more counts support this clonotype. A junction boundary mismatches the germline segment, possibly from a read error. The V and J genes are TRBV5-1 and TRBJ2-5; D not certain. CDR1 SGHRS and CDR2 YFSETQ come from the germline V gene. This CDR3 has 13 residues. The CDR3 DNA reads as TGTGCCAGCAGTTTAGGTTCCCAAGAGACCCAGTACTTC. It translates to CASSLGSQETQYF.

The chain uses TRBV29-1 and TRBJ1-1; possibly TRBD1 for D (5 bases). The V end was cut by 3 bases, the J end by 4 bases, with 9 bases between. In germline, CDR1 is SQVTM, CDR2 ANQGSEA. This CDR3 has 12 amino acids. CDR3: CSVDPGRTEAFF. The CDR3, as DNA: TGCAGCGTTGACCCGGGGCGCACTGAAGCTTTCTTT.

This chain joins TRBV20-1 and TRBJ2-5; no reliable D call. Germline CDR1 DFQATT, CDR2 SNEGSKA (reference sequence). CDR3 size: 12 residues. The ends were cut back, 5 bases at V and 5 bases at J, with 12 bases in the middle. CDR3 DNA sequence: TGCAGTGCTCGATCAGGAGAGGAGACCCAGTACTTC. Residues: CSARSGEETQYF.

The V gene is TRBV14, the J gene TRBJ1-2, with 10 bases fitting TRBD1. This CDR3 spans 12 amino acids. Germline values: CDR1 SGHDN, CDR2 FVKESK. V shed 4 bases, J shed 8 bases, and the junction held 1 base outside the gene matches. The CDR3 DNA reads TGTGCCAGCAGCCCGGACAGGGGGGGCTACACCTTC. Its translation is CASSPDRGGYTF.

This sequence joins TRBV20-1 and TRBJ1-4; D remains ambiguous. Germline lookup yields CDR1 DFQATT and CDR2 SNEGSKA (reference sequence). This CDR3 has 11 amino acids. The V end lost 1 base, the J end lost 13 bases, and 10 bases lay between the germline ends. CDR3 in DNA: TGCAGTGCTAGAGGAAACGGAGGACTGTTTTTT. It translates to CSARGNGGLFF.

The CDR3: CASSPRGGSKETQYF. CDR3 nucleotide sequence: TGTGCCAGCAGCCCCCGTGGGGGTTCTAAAGAGACCCAGTACTTC. The chain recombines TRBV7-2 with TRBJ2-7, with D possibly called TRBD1 or TRBD2 (5 bases each). The J call may be wrong; the DNA end is better matched by TRBJ2-5. The CDR3 has 15 residues. Germline V gene lookup returns CDR1 SGHTA and CDR2 FQGNSA.

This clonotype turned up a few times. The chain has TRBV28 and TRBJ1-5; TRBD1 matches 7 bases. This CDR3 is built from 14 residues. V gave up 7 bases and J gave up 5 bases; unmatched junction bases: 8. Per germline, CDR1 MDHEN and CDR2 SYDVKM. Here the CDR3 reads CASTVAQGDQPQHF. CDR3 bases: TGTGCCAGCACCGTGGCGCAGGGGGATCAGCCCCAGCATTTT.

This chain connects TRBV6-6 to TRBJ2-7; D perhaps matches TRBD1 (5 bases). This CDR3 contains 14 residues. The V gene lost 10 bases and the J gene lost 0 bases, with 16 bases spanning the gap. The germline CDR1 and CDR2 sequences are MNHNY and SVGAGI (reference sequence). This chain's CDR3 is CANGAGDSSYEQYF. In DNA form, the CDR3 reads TGTGCCAATGGGGCAGGCGATAGCTCCTACGAGCAGTACTTC.

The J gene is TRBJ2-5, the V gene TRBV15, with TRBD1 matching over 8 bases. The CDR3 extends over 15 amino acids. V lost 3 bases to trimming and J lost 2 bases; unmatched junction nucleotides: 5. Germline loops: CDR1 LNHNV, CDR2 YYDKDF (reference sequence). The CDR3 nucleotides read TGTGCCACCAGCAGGATAGACAGGGGTCAAGAGACCCAGTACTTC. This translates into CATSRIDRGQETQYF.

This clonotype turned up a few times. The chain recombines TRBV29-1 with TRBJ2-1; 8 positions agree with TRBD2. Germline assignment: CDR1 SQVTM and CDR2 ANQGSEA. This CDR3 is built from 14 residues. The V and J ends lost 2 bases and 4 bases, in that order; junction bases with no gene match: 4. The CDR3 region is CSVERAGGYNEQFF. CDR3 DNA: TGCAGCGTTGAACGTGCGGGGGGATACAATGAGCAGTTCTTC.

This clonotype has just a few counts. CDR3 residues: CASSIILAYEQYF. CDR3 DNA: TGTGCCAGCAGCATAATCCTAGCCTACGAGCAGTACTTC. The chain carries TRBV7-2 and TRBJ2-7; D ambiguous. Germline CDR1 reads SGHTA; CDR2 reads FQGNSA. This CDR3 is 13 amino acids long. Trimming removed 5 bases from V and 2 bases from J, with 10 bases in between. Combining the CDR3 with reference TRBV7-2 and TRBJ2-7 gives the whole variable domain GAGVSQSPSNKVTEKGKDVELRCDPISGHTALYWYRQSLGQGLEFLIYFQGNSAPDKSGLPSDRFSAERTGGSVSTLTIQRTQQEDSAVYLCASSIILAYEQYFGPGTRLTVT.

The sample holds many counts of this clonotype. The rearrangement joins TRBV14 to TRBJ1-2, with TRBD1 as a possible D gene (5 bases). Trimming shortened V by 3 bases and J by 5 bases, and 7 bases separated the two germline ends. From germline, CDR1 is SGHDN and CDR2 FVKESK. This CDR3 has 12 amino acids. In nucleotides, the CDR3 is TGTGCCAGCAGCCAGGGGCGGTATGGCTACACCTTC. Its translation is CASSQGRYGYTF. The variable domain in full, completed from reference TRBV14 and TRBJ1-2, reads EAGVTQFPSHSVIEKGQTVTLRCDPISGHDNLYWYRRVMGKEIKFLLHFVKESKQDESGMPNNRFLAERTGGTYSTLKVQPAELEDSGVYFCASSQGRYGYTFGSGTRLTVV.

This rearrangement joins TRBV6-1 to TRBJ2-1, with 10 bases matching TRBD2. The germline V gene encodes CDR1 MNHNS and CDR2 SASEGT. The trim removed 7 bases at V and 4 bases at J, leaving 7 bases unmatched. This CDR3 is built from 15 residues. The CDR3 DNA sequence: TGTGCCAGCATAAGAGGACTAGCGGCTTACAATGAGCAGTTCTTC. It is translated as CASIRGLAAYNEQFF.

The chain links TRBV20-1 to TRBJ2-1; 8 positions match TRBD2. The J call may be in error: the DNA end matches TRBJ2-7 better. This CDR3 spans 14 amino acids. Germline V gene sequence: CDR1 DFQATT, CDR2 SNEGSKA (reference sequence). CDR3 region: CSATGGAGRIEQYF. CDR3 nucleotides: TGCAGTGCTACGGGGGGGGCCGGGCGTATTGAGCAGTACTTC.

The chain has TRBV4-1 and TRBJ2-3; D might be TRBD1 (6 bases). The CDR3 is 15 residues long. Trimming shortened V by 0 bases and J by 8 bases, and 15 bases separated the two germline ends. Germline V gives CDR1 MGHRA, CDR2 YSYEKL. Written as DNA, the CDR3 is TGCGCCAGCAGCCAAGATCTCAGGGGATCAGGTACGCAGTATTTT. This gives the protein CASSQDLRGSGTQYF.

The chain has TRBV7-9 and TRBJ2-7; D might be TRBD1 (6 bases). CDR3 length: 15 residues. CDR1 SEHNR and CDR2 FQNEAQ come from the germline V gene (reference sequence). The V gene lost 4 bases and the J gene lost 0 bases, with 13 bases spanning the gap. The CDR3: CASSWGQGLSYEQYF. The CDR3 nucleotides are TGTGCCAGCAGCTGGGGGCAGGGCCTCTCCTACGAGCAGTACTTC.

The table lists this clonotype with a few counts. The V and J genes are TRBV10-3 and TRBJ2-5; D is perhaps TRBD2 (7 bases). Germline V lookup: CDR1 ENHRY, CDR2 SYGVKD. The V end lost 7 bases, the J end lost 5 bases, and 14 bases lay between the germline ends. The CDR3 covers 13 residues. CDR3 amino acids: CAIISGGRETQYF. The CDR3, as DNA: TGTGCCATCATTTCGGGGGGCAGGGAGACCCAGTACTTC.

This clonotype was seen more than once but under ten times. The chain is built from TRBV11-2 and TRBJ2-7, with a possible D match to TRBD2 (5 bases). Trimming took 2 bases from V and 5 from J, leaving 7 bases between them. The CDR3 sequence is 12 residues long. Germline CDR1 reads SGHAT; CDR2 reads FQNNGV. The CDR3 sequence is CASSLWGDEQYF. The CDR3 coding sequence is TGTGCCAGCAGCTTATGGGGAGACGAGCAGTACTTC.

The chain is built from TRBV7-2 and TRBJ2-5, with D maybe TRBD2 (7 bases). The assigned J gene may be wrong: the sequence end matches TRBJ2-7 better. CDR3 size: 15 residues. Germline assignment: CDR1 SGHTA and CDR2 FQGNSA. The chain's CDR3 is CASSPGGAMFHEQYF. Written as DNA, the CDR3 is TGTGCCAGCAGCCCGGGGGGCGCGATGTTCCACGAGCAGTACTTC.

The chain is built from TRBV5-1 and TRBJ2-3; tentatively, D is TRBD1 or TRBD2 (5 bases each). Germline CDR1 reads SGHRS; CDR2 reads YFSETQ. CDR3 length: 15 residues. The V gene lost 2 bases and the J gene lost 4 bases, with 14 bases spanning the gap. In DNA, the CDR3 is TGCGCCAGCAGCTTAGGGCAGGGAGTATCAGATACGCAGTATTTT. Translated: CASSLGQGVSDTQYF.